The rows below give T cell receptor beta chains drawn from one sample of a study of blood T cell repertoires in COVID-19. TCRdb's table, derived via immunoSEQ multiplex PCR, lists solely in-frame clones and lacks some. The data show 150,000 to 180,000 clones, about 89% seen once. The sample consisted of peripheral blood. Receptor source: a man aged 50-59 years with acute or convalescent COVID-19. Each CDR3 is given with its conserved first and last residue. Fields, in order: J gene, V gene, clone size, D gene, CDR3 DNA, CDR3 protein. The D gene is left open where the match is weak. Expanded clones get a size class; other rows say once, few or many, or leave the size out.

J: TRBJ2-3; V: TRBV27; size: .; D: .; DNA: TGTGCCAGCAGTCCTATCGCACGAGCCGGGGGAAGAAGCACAGATACGCAGTATTTT; CDR3: CASSPIARAGGRSTDTQYF
J: TRBJ2-1; V: TRBV6-5; size: .; D: .; DNA: TGTGCCACCGTGACTAGAACCAATGAGCAGTTCTTC; CDR3: CATVTRTNEQFF
J: TRBJ2-1; V: TRBV5-1; size: .; D: TRBD2; DNA: TGCGCCAGCACGAAACGGGGGGGCGGGAGTTCTGATGAGCAGTTCTTC; CDR3: CASTKRGGGSSDEQFF
J: TRBJ2-1; V: TRBV11-1; size: .; D: .; DNA: TGTGCCAGCAGCTTAATCGGGAACAATGAGCAGTTCTTC; CDR3: CASSLIGNNEQFF
J: TRBJ1-1; V: TRBV27; size: .; D: TRBD1; DNA: TGTGCCAGCAGCCCTATTAAGCCGGGACAGATGAACACTGAAGCTTTCTTT; CDR3: CASSPIKPGQMNTEAFF
J: TRBJ2-2; V: TRBV7-9; size: .; D: .; DNA: TGTGCCAGCAGCTCTTCCCAGCGGGCCTACACCGGGGAGCTGTTTTTT; CDR3: CASSSSQRAYTGELFF
J: TRBJ1-5; V: TRBV6-2/TRBV6-3; size: .; D: .; DNA: TGTGCCAGCAGTTCGGGACTGGGGCGACAGCCCCAGCATTTT; CDR3: CASSSGLGRQPQHF
J: TRBJ2-1; V: TRBV28; size: .; D: TRBD2; DNA: TGTGCCAGCAGTTTGGTTAGCGGGAGGATCCACAATGAGCAGTTCTTC; CDR3: CASSLVSGRIHNEQFF
J: TRBJ1-1; V: TRBV5-1; size: once; D: .; DNA: TGCGCCAGCGGTGACAGAAACACTGAAGCTTTCTTT; CDR3: CASGDRNTEAFF
J: TRBJ2-3; V: TRBV30; size: .; D: TRBD2; DNA: TGTGCCTGGGCAGGACTAGCGGGGGCCACAGATACGCAGTATTTT; CDR3: CAWAGLAGATDTQYF
J: TRBJ2-3; V: TRBV9; size: .; D: TRBD2; DNA: TGTGCCAGCAGCGTAGACGGGAGGAGAGGAGATACGCAGTATTTT; CDR3: CASSVDGRRGDTQYF
J: TRBJ2-3; V: TRBV7-8; size: .; D: TRBD2; DNA: TGTGCCAGCAGCTCGGGACTAGCGGGAGTAACAGATACGCAGTATTTT; CDR3: CASSSGLAGVTDTQYF
J: TRBJ2-7; V: TRBV15; size: .; D: TRBD2; DNA: TGTGCCACCAGCAGAAGAAGCGGGAGTGGGTACGAGCAGTACTTC; CDR3: CATSRRSGSGYEQYF
J: TRBJ2-5; V: TRBV9; size: .; D: .; DNA: TGTGCCAGCAGCGTAGAGTGGAGCAGGGCCGAGACCCAGTACTTC; CDR3: CASSVEWSRAETQYF
J: TRBJ2-5; V: TRBV14; size: .; D: TRBD1; DNA: TGTGCCAGCAGCCAAGAGAGCAGGGGGCGAGAGACCCAGTACTTC; CDR3: CASSQESRGRETQYF
J: TRBJ2-2; V: TRBV9; size: .; D: .; DNA: TGTGCCAGCAGCGTAGGGGTAGGGGTATACACCGGGGAGCTGTTTTTT; CDR3: CASSVGVGVYTGELFF
J: TRBJ2-2; V: TRBV11-2; size: once; D: .; DNA: TGTGCCAGCAGCTTGGCGGCAGGGGCCGGGGAGCTGTTTTTT; CDR3: CASSLAAGAGELFF
J: TRBJ1-3; V: TRBV19; size: .; D: TRBD1; DNA: TGTGCCAGTGCGACAGGGACCAGCTCTGGAAACACCATATATTTT; CDR3: CASATGTSSGNTIYF
J: TRBJ1-3; V: TRBV7-2; size: .; D: .; DNA: TGTGCCAGCAGCAAAACAGGGACCAGAAACACCATATATTTT; CDR3: CASSKTGTRNTIYF
J: TRBJ2-5; V: TRBV6-2/TRBV6-3; size: .; D: .; DNA: TGTGCCAGCAGTGGGTGGACCGCCGGAGGGGAGACCCAGTACTTC; CDR3: CASSGWTAGGETQYF
J: TRBJ1-4; V: TRBV7-6; size: .; D: TRBD1; DNA: TGTGCCAGCAGCTTCGCAGCGACAGGGGTTAATGAAAAACTGTTTTTT; CDR3: CASSFAATGVNEKLFF
J: TRBJ2-7; V: TRBV3-1/TRBV3-2; size: once; D: TRBD2; DNA: TGTGCCAGCAGCCAAGAGGGGGGGTCCTACGAGCAGTACTTC; CDR3: CASSQEGGSYEQYF
J: TRBJ2-2; V: TRBV5-4; size: .; D: .; DNA: TGTGCCAGCAGTCGACAGGGAGGAACCGGGGAGCTGTTTTTT; CDR3: CASSRQGGTGELFF
J: TRBJ2-4; V: TRBV7-2; size: .; D: .; DNA: TGTGCCAGCAGTGGGGGGTTAGCCAAAAACATTCAGTACTTC; CDR3: CASSGGLAKNIQYF
J: TRBJ2-2; V: TRBV19; size: .; D: TRBD1; DNA: TGTGCCAGTCAGAGGACAGGGGGCAACACCGGGGAGCTGTTTTTT; CDR3: CASQRTGGNTGELFF
J: TRBJ1-2; V: TRBV27; size: .; D: .; DNA: TGTGCCAGCTGGCCGAGGGGGGGAGGCTATGGCTACACCTTC; CDR3: CASWPRGGGYGYTF
J: TRBJ1-1; V: TRBV4-1; size: .; D: .; DNA: TGCGCCAGCAGCCAAGACAGGTCAGGCCCTGAAGCTTTCTTT; CDR3: CASSQDRSGPEAFF
J: TRBJ2-3; V: TRBV10-3; size: once; D: TRBD2; DNA: TGTGCCGTCCAGGAAACTAGCGCTAAGCAAGATACGCAGTATTTT; CDR3: CAVQETSAKQDTQYF
J: TRBJ2-5; V: TRBV11-2; size: .; D: .; DNA: TGTGCCAGCAGCTTAAGTGCAGAAGGGGCCCAGTACTTC; CDR3: CASSLSAEGAQYF
J: TRBJ2-2; V: TRBV11-1; size: .; D: .; DNA: TGTGCCAGCAGCCCAAAGCGGACCGCCACCGGGGAGCTGTTTTTT; CDR3: CASSPKRTATGELFF
J: TRBJ2-7; V: TRBV13; size: .; D: TRBD2; DNA: TGTGCCAGCAGCTCGAAAACTAGCGGGAGCCCCTACGAGCAGTACTTC; CDR3: CASSSKTSGSPYEQYF
J: TRBJ1-5; V: TRBV7-2; size: .; D: TRBD1; DNA: TGTGCCAGCAGCTTAGGGTCCGGGACAGGGGGAAATCAGCCCCAGCATTTT; CDR3: CASSLGSGTGGNQPQHF
J: TRBJ2-5; V: TRBV11-1; size: .; D: TRBD2; DNA: TGTGCCAGCAGCTTTGGACGGTCGGGGAGGGGAGAGACCCAGTACTTC; CDR3: CASSFGRSGRGETQYF
J: TRBJ1-3; V: TRBV29-1; size: once; D: .; DNA: TGCAGCGCGGACAGCGGCTCTGGAAACACCATATATTTT; CDR3: CSADSGSGNTIYF
J: TRBJ1-3; V: TRBV29-1; size: few; D: TRBD1; DNA: TGCAGCGACCAGCCCACAGGGGGCCTACGTCCTGGAAACACCATATATTTT; CDR3: CSDQPTGGLRPGNTIYF
J: TRBJ2-1; V: TRBV29-1; size: .; D: TRBD2; DNA: TGCAGCGTGGATTCCGGGACTAGGGGAAATGAGCAGTTCTTC; CDR3: CSVDSGTRGNEQFF
J: TRBJ2-3; V: TRBV23-1; size: .; D: .; DNA: TGCGCCAGCAGTCCCTGTGGGGCTTGGACAGATACGCAGTATTTT; CDR3: CASSPCGAWTDTQYF
J: TRBJ2-7; V: TRBV11-2; size: .; D: .; DNA: TGTGCCAGCAGCTTAGGGGGGGGGACACGCTCCTACGAGCAGTACTTC; CDR3: CASSLGGGTRSYEQYF
J: TRBJ2-1; V: TRBV5-1; size: .; D: .; DNA: TGCGCCAGCCATGAGACTAACTACAATGAGCAGTTCTTC; CDR3: CASHETNYNEQFF
J: TRBJ1-1; V: TRBV11-3; size: .; D: .; DNA: TGTGCCAGCAGCCCTCGGCGACAGATGAACACTGAAGCTTTCTTT; CDR3: CASSPRRQMNTEAFF
J: TRBJ2-1; V: TRBV11-2; size: .; D: .; DNA: TGTGCCAGCAGCCTTGGGCAGTACAATGAGCAGTTCTTC; CDR3: CASSLGQYNEQFF
J: TRBJ1-4; V: TRBV5-8; size: .; D: .; DNA: TGTGCCAGCAGCCGGAGGACCCACAATGAAAAACTGTTTTTT; CDR3: CASSRRTHNEKLFF
J: TRBJ1-5; V: TRBV10-3; size: .; D: .; DNA: TGTGCCATCAGTGAGTCCGAGCATAGCAATCAGCCCCAGCATTTT; CDR3: CAISESEHSNQPQHF
J: TRBJ2-5; V: TRBV14; size: .; D: .; DNA: TGTGCCAGCAGCCAAGTCAGAAGTCTTGGGGCGGGGTACCAAGAGACCCAGTACTTC; CDR3: CASSQVRSLGAGYQETQYF
J: TRBJ2-1; V: TRBV9; size: .; D: TRBD2; DNA: TGTGCCAGCAGCGTAGGACTAGCAGTATACAATGAGCAGTTCTTC; CDR3: CASSVGLAVYNEQFF
J: TRBJ2-2; V: TRBV29-1; size: once; D: .; DNA: TGCAGCGTTACCCCTTTCGGCACCGGGGAGCTGTTTTTT; CDR3: CSVTPFGTGELFF
J: TRBJ2-5; V: TRBV9; size: .; D: TRBD2; DNA: TGTGCCAGCAGCCCCCGGTGGGGCGGGGGGCCAGGGGAGACCCAGTACTTC; CDR3: CASSPRWGGGPGETQYF